This TCR beta chain was sequenced during a study of blood T cells in healthy people across ages. Study results and limitations: Expanded clonotype shifts may have been confounded, as the donors had an unknown CMV status. Per-million-T-cell TCR beta diversity fell roughly linearly with age.

Germline values: CDR1 SGDLS, CDR2 YYNGEE. Germline trimming cut 1 base from V and 8 bases from J; bases unmatched to any gene: 9. The CDR3 is made up of 16 amino acids. The authors ran a second PCR of about 6 to 11 cycles using a sample-barcoded 5' primer and a J-beta primer mix. Researchers report that a template-switch adaptor with 12 random nucleotides tagged each cDNA molecule. Each CDR3 protein is one row after TCRdb ran MiXCR on the 5' RACE reads. This sample has roughly 680,000 distinct CDR3 sequences, with over 40% found just once. In this sample, this clonotype turned up many times. Its specificity is unknown.

The J gene is TRBJ2-1, the V gene TRBV9; 10 positions match TRBD1. The source is an elderly woman in good health. The sequencing input was blood. CDR3 sequence (DNA): TGTGCCAGCAGCGTATTTCGGACAGGGGGGTGGCATGAGCAGTTCTTC. The encoded protein is CASSVFRTGGWHEQFF.